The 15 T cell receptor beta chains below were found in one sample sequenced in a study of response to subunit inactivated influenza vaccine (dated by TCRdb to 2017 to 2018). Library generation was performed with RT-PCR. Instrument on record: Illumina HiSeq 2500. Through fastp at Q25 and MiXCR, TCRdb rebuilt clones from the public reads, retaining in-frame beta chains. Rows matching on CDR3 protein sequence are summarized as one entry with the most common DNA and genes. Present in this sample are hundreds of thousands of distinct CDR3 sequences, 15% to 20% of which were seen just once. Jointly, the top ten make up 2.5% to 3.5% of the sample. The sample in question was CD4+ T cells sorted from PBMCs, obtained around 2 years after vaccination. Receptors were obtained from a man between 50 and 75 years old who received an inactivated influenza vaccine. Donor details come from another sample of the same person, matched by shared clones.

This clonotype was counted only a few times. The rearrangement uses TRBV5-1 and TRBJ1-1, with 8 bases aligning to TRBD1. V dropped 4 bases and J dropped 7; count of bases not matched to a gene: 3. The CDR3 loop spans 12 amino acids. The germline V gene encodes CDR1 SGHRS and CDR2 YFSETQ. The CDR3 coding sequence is TGCGCCAGCAGCCAAGACAGGGGTGAAGCTTTCTTT. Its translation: CASSQDRGEAFF. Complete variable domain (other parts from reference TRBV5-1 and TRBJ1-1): KAGVTQTPRYLIKTRGQQVTLSCSPISGHRSVSWYQQTPGQGLQFLFEYFSETQRNKGNFPGRFSGRQFSNSRSEMNVSTLELGDSALYLCASSQDRGEAFFGQGTRLTVV.

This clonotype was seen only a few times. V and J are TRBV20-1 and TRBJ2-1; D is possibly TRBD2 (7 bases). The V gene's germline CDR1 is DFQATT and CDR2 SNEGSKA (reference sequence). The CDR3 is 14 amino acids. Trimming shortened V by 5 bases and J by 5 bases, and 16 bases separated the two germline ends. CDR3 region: CSASWGGANNEQFF. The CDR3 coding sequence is TGCAGTGCTTCCTGGGGGGGGGCAAACAATGAGCAGTTCTTC.

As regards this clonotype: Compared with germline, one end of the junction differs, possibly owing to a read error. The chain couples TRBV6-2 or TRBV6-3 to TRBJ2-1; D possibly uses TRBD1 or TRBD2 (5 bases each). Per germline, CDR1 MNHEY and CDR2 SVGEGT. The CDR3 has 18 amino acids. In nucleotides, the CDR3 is TGTACCAGCAGTTTAGTGCCCTCGGGGCAAAGCTCCTACAATGAGCAGTTCTTC. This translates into CTSSLVPSGQSSYNEQFF.

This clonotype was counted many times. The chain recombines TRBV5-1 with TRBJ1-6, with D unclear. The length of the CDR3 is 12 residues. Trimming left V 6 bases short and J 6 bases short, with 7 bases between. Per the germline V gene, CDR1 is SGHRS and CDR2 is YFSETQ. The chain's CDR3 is CASTEGNSPLHF. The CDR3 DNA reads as TGCGCCAGCACGGAGGGTAATTCACCCCTCCACTTT.

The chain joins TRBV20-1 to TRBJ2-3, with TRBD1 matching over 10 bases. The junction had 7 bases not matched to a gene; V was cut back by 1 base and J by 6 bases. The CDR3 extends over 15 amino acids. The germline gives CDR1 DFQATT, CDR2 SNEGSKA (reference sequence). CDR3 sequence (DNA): TGCAGTGCTAGAGTCGGGACAGGGGAATCGGATACGCAGTATTTT. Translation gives CSARVGTGESDTQYF.

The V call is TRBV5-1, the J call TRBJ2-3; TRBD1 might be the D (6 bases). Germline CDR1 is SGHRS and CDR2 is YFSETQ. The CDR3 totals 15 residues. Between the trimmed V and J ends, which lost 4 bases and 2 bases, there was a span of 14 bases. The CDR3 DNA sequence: TGCGCCAGCAGCGACCAGGGGACCCTCACAGATACGCAGTATTTT. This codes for CASSDQGTLTDTQYF. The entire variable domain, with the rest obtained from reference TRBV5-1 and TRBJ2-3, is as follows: KAGVTQTPRYLIKTRGQQVTLSCSPISGHRSVSWYQQTPGQGLQFLFEYFSETQRNKGNFPGRFSGRQFSNSRSEMNVSTLELGDSALYLCASSDQGTLTDTQYFGPGTRLTVL.

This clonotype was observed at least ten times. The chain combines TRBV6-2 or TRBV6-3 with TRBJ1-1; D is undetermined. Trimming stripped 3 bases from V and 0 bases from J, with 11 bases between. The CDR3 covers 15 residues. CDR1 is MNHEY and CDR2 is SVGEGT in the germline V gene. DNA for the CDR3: TGTGCCAGCAGTTATGGACTCAACATGAACACTGAAGCTTTCTTT. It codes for CASSYGLNMNTEAFF.

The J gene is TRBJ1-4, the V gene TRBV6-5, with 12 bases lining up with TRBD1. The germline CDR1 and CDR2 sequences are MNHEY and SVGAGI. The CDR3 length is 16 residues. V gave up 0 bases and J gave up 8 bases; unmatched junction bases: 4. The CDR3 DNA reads TGTGCCAGCAGTTACTCGGGACAGGGGGCGCGGGAAAAACTGTTTTTT. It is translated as CASSYSGQGAREKLFF.

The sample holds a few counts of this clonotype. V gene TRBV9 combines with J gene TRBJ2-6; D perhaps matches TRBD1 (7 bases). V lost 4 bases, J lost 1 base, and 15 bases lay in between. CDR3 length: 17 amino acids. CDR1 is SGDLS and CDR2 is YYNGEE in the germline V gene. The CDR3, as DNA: TGTGCCAGCAGCCCAGGGGGACTTCTTTCTGGGGCCAACGTCCTGACTTTC. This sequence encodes CASSPGGLLSGANVLTF.

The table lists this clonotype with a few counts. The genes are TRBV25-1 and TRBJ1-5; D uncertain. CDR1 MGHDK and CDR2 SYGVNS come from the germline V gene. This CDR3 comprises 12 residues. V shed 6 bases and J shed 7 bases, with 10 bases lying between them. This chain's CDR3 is CASSAPGQPQHF. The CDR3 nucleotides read TGTGCCAGCAGCGCCCCAGGACAGCCCCAGCATTTT.

The chain's CDR3 is CASSQTGGERPQHF. In DNA, the CDR3 is TGTGCCAGCAGTCAAACAGGGGGGGAAAGGCCCCAGCATTTT. The J gene is TRBJ1-5, the V gene TRBV12-3 or TRBV12-4; 8 bases map to TRBD1. The CDR3 runs to 14 residues. The ends lost 5 bases at V and 9 bases at J; junction bases unmatched: 9.

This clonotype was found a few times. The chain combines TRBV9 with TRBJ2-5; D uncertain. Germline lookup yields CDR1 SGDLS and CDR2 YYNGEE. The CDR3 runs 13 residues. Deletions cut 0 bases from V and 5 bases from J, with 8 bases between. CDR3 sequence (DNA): TGTGCCAGCAGCGTAGACGCGCCTGAGACCCAGTACTTC. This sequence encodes CASSVDAPETQYF.

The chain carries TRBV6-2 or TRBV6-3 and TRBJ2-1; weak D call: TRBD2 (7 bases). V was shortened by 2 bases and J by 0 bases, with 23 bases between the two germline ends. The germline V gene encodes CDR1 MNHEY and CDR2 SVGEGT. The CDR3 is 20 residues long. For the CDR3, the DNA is TGTGCCAGCAGTTACCCCAGGGGAGCGGGGCGTCAGAGCTCCTACAATGAGCAGTTCTTC. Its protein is CASSYPRGAGRQSSYNEQFF.

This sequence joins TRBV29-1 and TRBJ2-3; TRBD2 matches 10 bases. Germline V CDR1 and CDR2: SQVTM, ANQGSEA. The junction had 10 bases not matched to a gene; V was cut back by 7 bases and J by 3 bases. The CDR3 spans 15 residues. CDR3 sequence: CSASGGAMGTDTQYF. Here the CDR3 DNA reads TGCAGCGCCAGCGGGGGGGCGATGGGGACAGATACGCAGTATTTT.

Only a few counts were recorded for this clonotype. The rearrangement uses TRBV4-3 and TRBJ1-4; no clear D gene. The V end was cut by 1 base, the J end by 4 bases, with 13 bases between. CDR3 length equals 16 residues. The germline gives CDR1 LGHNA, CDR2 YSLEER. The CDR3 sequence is CASSQGLVGFNEKLFF. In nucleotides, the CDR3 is TGCGCCAGCAGCCAAGGTTTGGTGGGGTTTAATGAAAAACTGTTTTTT.